This TCR beta chain is from a study of long-term antiretroviral therapy in people with HIV. Study-wide results and caveats: Information pertaining to ART adherence, viral resistance or therapeutic modifications was not obtained.

Version v3.0 of the immunoSEQ assay ran at survey level. Only in-frame clones appear in the TCRdb table, and some are missing; sequencing was by immunoSEQ multiplex PCR. The table shows tens of thousands of clones, with 90% to 95% occurring only once. Germline CDR1 reads SNHLY; CDR2 reads FYNNEI. V was shortened by 3 bases and J by 2 bases, with 12 bases between the two germline ends. This CDR3 has 15 residues. In regard to this clone: Antigen unknown.

The sample consisted of unsorted PBMCs, taken 3.7 years after starting antiretroviral therapy. This sequence originates from a woman in her fifties or sixties with HIV. This sequence joins TRBV2 and TRBJ2-3; D not certain. CDR3 bases: TGTGCCAGCAGTGACAGTTTTAGAGCCACAGATACGCAGTATTTT. As protein: CASSDSFRATDTQYF.